Listed here is a single T cell receptor (beta chain). Germline V CDR1 and CDR2: SGDLS, YYNGEE. This CDR3 spans 14 amino acids. V lost 0 bases to trimming and J lost 1 base, with 8 bases between them. It was with random hexamers that roughly 0.45 to 1 ug RNA was reverse transcribed. TCRdb reanalysed the immunoSEQ multiplex PCR reads using MiXCR and keeps one entry per CDR3 protein. Among around 170,000 distinct CDR3 sequences listed, almost 96% were seen once. The sample comes from a study of CD8 T cells in Susac syndrome. Turning to the study itself: Sequencing included Susac syndrome patients, over five of them with active disease and roughly eight in remission.

Sequencing of TCR beta covered CD8+ and CD4+ T cells obtained from blood. TEMRA cells were enriched by FACS, while CD8+ and CD4+ T cells were obtained through a negative isolation that was performed magnetically. The chain links TRBV9 to TRBJ2-7; D not resolved. Sequencing was done on a sample of CD4+ T cells from PBMCs. This TCR came from a human donor with Susac syndrome. The CDR3 coding sequence is TGTGCCAGCAGCGTAGCGTGGGTTTCCTACGAGCAGTACTTC. Residues: CASSVAWVSYEQYF.